A selection of T cell receptor beta chains follows, all from one sample in a study of T cell responses to AZD1222 COVID-19 vaccine. The repertoire was sequenced with immunoSEQ multiplex PCR; TCRdb's copy has only in-frame clones and lacks some. Here the sample spans around 200,000 clones, roughly 94% being singletons. The specimen was peripheral blood, collected 28 days after the second AZD1222 dose. All receptors come from an adult who received the AZD1222 COVID-19 vaccine. Each CDR3 is given with its conserved first and last residue. A D gene is named only where the DNA matches it firmly. Expanded clones get a size class; other rows say once, few or many, or leave the size out.

j_call	clone_size	v_call	d_call	cdr3_aa	cdr3_nt
TRBJ2-4	.	TRBV28	.	CASRGQSPTVQYF	TGTGCCAGCAGAGGACAGAGCCCCACCGTTCAGTACTTC
TRBJ1-6	once	TRBV30	.	CAWSSPGNYNSPLHF	TGTGCCTGGAGTTCCCCAGGGAATTATAATTCACCCCTCCACTTT
TRBJ1-4	.	TRBV27	.	CASSSLATNEKLFF	TGTGCCAGCAGTTCACTAGCAACTAATGAAAAACTGTTTTTT
TRBJ2-7	once	TRBV5-4	TRBD1	CASSLRDRAAYEQYF	TGTGCCAGCAGCTTGAGGGACAGGGCCGCCTACGAGCAGTACTTC
TRBJ1-5	.	TRBV19	.	CASSMGGLGIGNQPQHF	TGTGCCAGTAGTATGGGAGGCCTAGGGATTGGCAATCAGCCCCAGCATTTT
TRBJ2-7	.	TRBV19	TRBD2	CASSIASGGNYEQYF	TGTGCCAGTAGTATCGCGAGCGGGGGAAACTACGAGCAGTACTTC
TRBJ2-7	.	TRBV30	TRBD2	CAWNRQWTSGTSSYEQYF	TGTGCCTGGAACAGGCAGTGGACTAGCGGGACGAGCTCCTACGAGCAGTACTTC
TRBJ1-4	.	TRBV3-1/TRBV3-2	.	CASSPEVGGRDEKLFF	TGTGCCAGCAGCCCCGAGGTCGGGGGGCGAGATGAAAAACTGTTTTTT
TRBJ2-4	.	TRBV27	.	CASSWQGAKNIQYF	TGTGCCAGCAGTTGGCAGGGAGCCAAAAACATTCAGTACTTC
TRBJ2-7	.	TRBV2	TRBD1	CASSGQGYEQYF	TGTGCCAGCAGTGGACAGGGGTACGAGCAGTACTTC
TRBJ2-3	.	TRBV27	.	CASRRNTFGTDTQYF	TGTGCCAGCAGGAGGAACACATTTGGTACAGATACGCAGTATTTT
TRBJ1-2	once	TRBV28	TRBD1	CATVRSGTGFITVYGYTF	TGTGCCACGGTTCGGTCCGGGACAGGGTTTATCACGGTTTATGGCTACACCTTC
TRBJ2-5	.	TRBV5-4	.	CASSFTGRSNLKETQYF	TGTGCCAGCAGCTTCACAGGGCGATCGAACTTAAAAGAGACCCAGTACTTC
TRBJ2-1	.	TRBV2	TRBD1	CASSEARGGHEQFF	TGTGCCAGCAGTGAAGCGCGAGGGGGCCATGAGCAGTTCTTC
TRBJ2-2	.	TRBV5-1	TRBD1	CASSFFRPGTGLAFNTGELFF	TGCGCCAGCAGCTTCTTTCGTCCCGGGACAGGGCTTGCCTTTAACACCGGGGAGCTGTTTTTT
TRBJ1-5	.	TRBV27	.	CASSPQYQKIGWNQPQHF	TGTGCCAGCAGTCCTCAATACCAAAAGATCGGGTGGAATCAGCCCCAGCATTTT
TRBJ1-2	.	TRBV14	TRBD1	CASSPSGQGYSGGYTF	TGTGCCAGCAGCCCTTCGGGACAGGGATACAGCGGTGGCTACACCTTC
TRBJ1-5	.	TRBV18	.	CASSPPEGNQPQHF	TGTGCCAGCTCACCACCGGAAGGGAATCAGCCCCAGCATTTT
TRBJ1-1	.	TRBV29-1	.	CSVEHGGPRWTEAFF	TGCAGCGTTGAACACGGGGGCCCTCGGTGGACTGAAGCTTTCTTT
TRBJ2-7	.	TRBV6-5	TRBD1	CASSYSGTGNYEQYF	TGTGCCAGCAGTTACTCGGGGACAGGAAATTACGAGCAGTACTTC
TRBJ1-3	.	TRBV12-5	.	CASGLVYNVGGSGNTIYF	TGTGCTAGTGGTTTGGTATACAACGTGGGCGGCTCTGGAAACACCATATATTTT
TRBJ1-1	.	TRBV21-1	.	CASSKVKGLGAEAFF	TGTGCCAGCAGCAAAGTAAAGGGGCTAGGGGCTGAAGCTTTCTTT
TRBJ1-2	.	TRBV6-2/TRBV6-3	.	CASSYSSARAYGYTF	TGTGCCAGCAGTTACTCGTCTGCCAGGGCCTATGGCTACACCTTC
TRBJ1-4	.	TRBV2	TRBD1	CASSPDRGGNEKLFF	TGTGCCAGCAGTCCGGACAGGGGTGGGAATGAAAAACTGTTTTTT
TRBJ1-6	.	TRBV6-5	.	CASRGNSPLHF	TGTGCCAGCAGGGGGAATTCACCCCTCCACTTT
TRBJ2-7	.	TRBV5-4	TRBD1	CASSSGGRRDRVYEQYF	TGTGCCAGCAGCTCCGGGGGGCGGAGGGACAGGGTCTACGAGCAGTACTTC
TRBJ2-1	.	TRBV7-8	TRBD2	CASSPSLSGTYNEQFF	TGTGCCAGCAGCCCCTCACTCAGCGGGACGTACAATGAGCAGTTCTTC
TRBJ2-7	.	TRBV11-1	.	CASSFGAGSRSYEQYF	TGTGCCAGCAGCTTTGGGGCAGGGTCTCGGTCCTACGAGCAGTACTTC
TRBJ1-5	.	TRBV19	.	CASDSQPSRPTHQPQHF	TGTGCCAGTGATTCCCAACCCTCCCGACCCACACATCAGCCCCAGCATTTT
TRBJ1-1	once	TRBV11-2	TRBD1	CASSLADFAGGGTEAFF	TGTGCCAGCAGCTTAGCCGACTTCGCAGGGGGAGGGACTGAAGCTTTCTTT
TRBJ1-1	once	TRBV27	.	CASSPTGTNTEAFF	TGTGCCAGCAGTCCCACAGGGACGAACACTGAAGCTTTCTTT
TRBJ2-7	.	TRBV11-2	TRBD1	CASSNDRGEQYF	TGTGCCAGCAGCAACGACAGGGGCGAGCAGTACTTC
TRBJ1-6	.	TRBV11-3	TRBD1	CASSLEDRGYSPLHF	TGTGCCAGCAGCTTAGAGGACAGGGGATATTCACCCCTCCACTTT